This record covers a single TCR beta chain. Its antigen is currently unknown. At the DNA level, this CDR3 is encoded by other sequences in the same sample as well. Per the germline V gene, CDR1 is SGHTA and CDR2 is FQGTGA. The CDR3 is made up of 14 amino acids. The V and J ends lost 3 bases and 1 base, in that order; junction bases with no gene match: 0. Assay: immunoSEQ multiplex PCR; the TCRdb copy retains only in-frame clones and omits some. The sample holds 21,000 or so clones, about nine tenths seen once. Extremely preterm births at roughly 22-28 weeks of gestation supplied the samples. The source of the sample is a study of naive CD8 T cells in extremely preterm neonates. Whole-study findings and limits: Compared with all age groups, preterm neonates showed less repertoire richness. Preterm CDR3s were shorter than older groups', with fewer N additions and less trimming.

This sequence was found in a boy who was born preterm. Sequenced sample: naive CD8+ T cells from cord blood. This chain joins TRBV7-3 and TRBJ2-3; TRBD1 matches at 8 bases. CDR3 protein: CASSLTGGTDTQYF. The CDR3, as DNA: TGTGCCAGCAGCTTGACAGGGGGCACAGATACGCAGTATTTT.